What follows describes a single T cell receptor (beta chain). The antigen remains undetermined. Extracted RNA was reverse transcribed into cDNA, the sequencing template. This table comes from immunoSEQ multiplex PCR, and its TCRdb copy is limited to in-frame clones, with some not included. The sample shows fewer than 150,000 clones, 80% to 90% of them seen only once. These data are taken from a study of CD8+ T cells in alopecia areata. The overall study: Treatment of the treated patients consisted of oral tofacitinib, 5 to 10 mg twice daily. Study-wide results and limits: Scalp clonality, together with expanded CD8+ clones among the top 100, fell significantly with tofacitinib.

Treatment noted: oral pan-JAK inhibitor, 5-10 mg twice daily. The researchers isolated CD4+ and CD8+ T cells from PBMCs by sorting. The germline CDR1 and CDR2 sequences are SGHAT and FQNNGV. After removal of 2 bases from V and 7 bases from J, the junction contained 10 bases not matched to a gene. The length of the CDR3 is 16 residues. This clonotype originated in a human donor with alopecia areata. The V and J genes are TRBV11-2 and TRBJ2-1; 8 nucleotides align to TRBD1. The specimen comprised CD8+ T cells sorted from blood, sampled at week 4, from a patient treated with tofacitinib. CDR3 sequence (DNA): TGTGCCAGCAGCTTAAGGCTCACAGGGGGTAAGAATGAGCAGTTCTTC. Its translation is CASSLRLTGGKNEQFF.